Below, 16 T cell receptor beta chains from the same sample are listed, as sequenced in a study of T cell responses to AZD1222 COVID-19 vaccine. TCRdb's copy holds only in-frame clones and misses some; the assay was immunoSEQ multiplex PCR. The data show some 190,000 clones, 92% seen once. The sample in question was peripheral blood, obtained 28 days after the second AZD1222 dose. These receptors were taken from an adult who received the AZD1222 COVID-19 vaccine.

This chain joins TRBV11-3 and TRBJ2-5, with 12 bases that match TRBD2. CDR1 is SGHNT, CDR2 YENEEA, per germline. The junction had 5 bases not matched to a gene; V was cut back by 2 bases and J by 4 bases. This CDR3 spans 16 amino acids. The CDR3, as DNA: TGTGCCAGCAGCTTATCTGCACTAGCGGGGGGAGAGACCCAGTACTTC. This sequence encodes CASSLSALAGGETQYF.

The chain is built from TRBV30 and TRBJ1-5; D gene uncertain. CDR1 and CDR2 (germline): GTSNPN, SVGIG (reference sequence). V gave up 4 bases and J gave up 5 bases, with 12 bases separating them. The CDR3 runs 13 residues. The CDR3 sequence is CAWNRGSDQPQHF. Here the CDR3 DNA reads TGTGCCTGGAATAGAGGGTCTGATCAGCCCCAGCATTTT.

This clone was seen more than once but under ten times. The V call is TRBV4-1, the J call TRBJ1-1; the D gene is possibly TRBD1 (5 bases). This CDR3 spans 17 amino acids. The V gene's germline CDR1 is MGHRA and CDR2 YSYEKL. Trimming took off 0 bases at V and 1 base at J, with 15 bases between the two ends. In DNA, the CDR3 is TGCGCCAGCAGCCAAGATGGGGCCCGGGGGACGAACACTGAAGCTTTCTTT. Translating it yields CASSQDGARGTNTEAFF.

This clone occurred once. V is TRBV9 and J is TRBJ2-2, with D perhaps assigned TRBD1 or TRBD2 (5 bases each). Germline assignment: CDR1 SGDLS and CDR2 YYNGEE. V was shortened by 7 bases and J by 3 bases, with 10 bases between the two germline ends. The CDR3 extends over 13 amino acids. Here the CDR3 DNA reads TGTGCCAGCCGGGGACCGTACACCGGGGAGCTGTTTTTT. Residues: CASRGPYTGELFF. The full variable domain, completed using reference TRBV9 and TRBJ2-2, is DSGVTQTPKHLITATGQRVTLRCSPRSGDLSVYWYQQSLDQGLQFLIQYYNGEERAKGNILERFSAQQFPDLHSELNLSSLELGDSALYFCASRGPYTGELFFGEGSRLTVL.

J is TRBJ2-1 and V is TRBV6-5, with 10 bases lining up with TRBD1. J was trimmed by 2 bases and V by 10 bases; bases with no gene match: 5. Germline CDR1 MNHEY, CDR2 SVGAGI. CDR3 length: 14 residues. The CDR3 DNA reads TGTGCCACCAAGACAGGGGGCGCCTACAATGAGCAGTTCTTC. It encodes CATKTGGAYNEQFF.

The chain combines TRBV5-3 with TRBJ1-1; tentative D call: TRBD1 (5 bases). TRBV5-3 is designated an ORF whose function remains uncertain. Trimming left V 1 base short and J 3 bases short, with 7 bases between. The CDR3 is made up of 13 amino acids. CDR3 region: CARSLTGDTEAFF. Here the CDR3 DNA reads TGTGCCAGAAGCTTGACAGGAGACACTGAAGCTTTCTTT.

This chain connects TRBV7-9 to TRBJ1-1; D might be TRBD1 (6 bases). Trimming shortened V by 2 bases and J by 0 bases, and 10 bases separated the two germline ends. The germline V gene encodes CDR1 SEHNR and CDR2 FQNEAQ (reference sequence). The CDR3 sequence is 15 residues long. For the CDR3, the DNA is TGTGCCAGCAGCTTACTTGCAGGGGTGAACACTGAAGCTTTCTTT. Its protein product is CASSLLAGVNTEAFF.

To note about this clone: The same CDR3 is also encoded by other DNA sequences in this sample. This sequence joins TRBV12-5 and TRBJ2-2, with D maybe TRBD1 (5 bases). Trimming pared 3 bases from V and 2 bases from J, leaving 7 bases between. Germline CDR1 LGHNT, CDR2 FRNRAP. The CDR3 consists of 14 residues. The CDR3 protein is CASGLGVNTGELFF. For the CDR3, the DNA is TGTGCTAGTGGTTTAGGGGTCAACACCGGGGAGCTGTTTTTT.

The rearrangement links TRBV9 to TRBJ1-3, with D perhaps TRBD1 (5 bases). The CDR3 is made up of 14 amino acids. Germline V gene lookup returns CDR1 SGDLS and CDR2 YYNGEE. The V gene lost 1 base and the J gene lost 3 bases, with 8 bases spanning the gap. Written as DNA, the CDR3 is TGTGCCAGCAGCGTACAGGGTAGTGGAAACACCATATATTTT. It is translated as CASSVQGSGNTIYF.

The V gene is TRBV27, the J gene TRBJ2-7, with a tentative D call TRBD2 (5 bases). The CDR3 contains 13 residues. V gave up 3 bases and J gave up 6 bases, with 12 bases separating them. Germline CDR1 is MNHEY and CDR2 is SMNVEV (reference sequence). The CDR3 DNA reads TGTGCCAGCAGTTTTTGGGGAGACGGCGAGCAGTACTTC. This sequence encodes CASSFWGDGEQYF.

V usage is TRBV7-2 and J usage is TRBJ1-3; maybe TRBD1 (5 bases). CDR3 length equals 15 residues. The ends were cut back, 2 bases at V and 5 bases at J, with 13 bases in the middle. Germline CDR1 SGHTA, CDR2 FQGNSA. The CDR3 bases are TGTGCCAGCAGCTTACGACAGCTAGGGAGAAACACCATATATTTT. Protein product: CASSLRQLGRNTIYF.

The chain links TRBV23-1 to TRBJ1-6; D gene unclear. TRBV23-1 is flagged as an ORF with uncertain function. The V end lost 2 bases, the J end lost 5 bases, and 4 bases lay between the germline ends. The CDR3 totals 13 residues. CDR3: CASSQTDNSPLHF. The CDR3 DNA reads TGCGCCAGCAGTCAAACTGATAATTCACCCCTCCACTTT.

The V and J genes are TRBV5-1 and TRBJ1-5; no clear D. This CDR3 is built from 13 residues. CDR1 and CDR2 from the germline V gene are SGHRS and YFSETQ. V was pared by 0 bases and J by 7 bases, with 8 bases between. The CDR3: CASSLGGGQPQHF. CDR3 sequence (DNA): TGCGCCAGCAGCTTGGGAGGTGGACAGCCCCAGCATTTT.

V and J are TRBV10-1 and TRBJ2-1, with 8 bases matching TRBD2. V lost 8 bases, J lost 5 bases, and 8 bases stayed unmatched. This CDR3 spans 14 amino acids. CDR1 and CDR2 from the germline V gene are WNHNN and SYGVQD (reference sequence). DNA for the CDR3: TGCGCCAGCCCCGGGACTAGAATGGACAATGAGCAGTTCTTC. Its protein product is CASPGTRMDNEQFF.

The chain carries TRBV2 and TRBJ1-6; D is ambiguous. The CDR3 covers 13 residues. From germline, CDR1 is SNHLY and CDR2 FYNNEI. The V gene lost 6 bases and the J gene lost 7 bases, with 10 bases spanning the gap. The CDR3: CASRWQDNSPLHF. The CDR3, as DNA: TGTGCCAGCAGATGGCAGGACAATTCACCCCTCCACTTT.

A single count supports this clone. The J gene is TRBJ2-3, the V gene TRBV5-1, with a tentative D call TRBD2 (5 bases). CDR1 and CDR2 from the germline V gene are SGHRS and YFSETQ. This CDR3 has 14 residues. V was shortened by 3 bases and J by 6 bases, with 14 bases between the two germline ends. CDR3 DNA: TGCGCCAGCAGCTCGAGGGCGGGTGTGGATACGCAGTATTTT. Residues: CASSSRAGVDTQYF.